These 4 T cell receptor beta chains came from one sample sequenced in a study of T cell repertoires in cytomegalovirus infection. From the reads, TCRdb called clonotypes with MiXCR, one entry per CDR3 protein. The table has around 530,000 distinct CDR3 sequences, approximately 15% seen once. The sequencing input was CD8+ T cells from PBMCs. The origin of the receptors is a human donor in good health (CMV status not recorded). Some clones in this sample may be carry-over from other donors' samples.

The rearrangement joins TRBV7-9 to TRBJ2-1; D call uncertain. Germline V gene data show CDR1 as SEHNR and CDR2 as FQNEAQ (reference sequence). The CDR3 consists of 16 residues. Trimming stripped 5 bases from V and 2 bases from J, with 16 bases between. This chain's CDR3 is CASSRPEGGTYNEQFF. CDR3 DNA: TGTGCCAGCAGCCGCCCCGAAGGCGGCACCTACAATGAGCAGTTCTTC. Together with reference TRBV7-9 and TRBJ2-1, the CDR3 gives the full variable domain: DTGVSQNPRHKITKRGQNVTFRCDPISEHNRLYWYRQTLGQGPEFLTYFQNEAQLEKSRLLSDRFSAERPKGSFSTLEIQRTEQGDSAMYLCASSRPEGGTYNEQFFGPGTRLTVL.

This clonotype was observed a few times. J is TRBJ1-4 and V is TRBV19; 11 positions agree with TRBD1. The CDR3 totals 13 residues. Per the germline V gene, CDR1 is LNHDA and CDR2 is SQIVND (reference sequence). The ends lost 9 bases at V and 7 bases at J; junction bases unmatched: 4. The CDR3 protein is CASRDRGIEKLFF. The CDR3 nucleotides read TGTGCCAGCCGGGACAGGGGGATTGAAAAACTGTTTTTT.

The V and J genes are TRBV20-1 and TRBJ2-1; 8 bases map to TRBD2. V lost 1 base and J lost 6; bases outside the gene matches: 14. The CDR3 covers 17 residues. The germline V gene encodes CDR1 DFQATT and CDR2 SNEGSKA (reference sequence). CDR3 DNA: TGCAGTGCTAGAGGGTGGATCGCGCGGGAGGCTTCCAATGAGCAGTTCTTC. Translated: CSARGWIAREASNEQFF.

This clonotype was seen more than once but under ten times. The rearrangement links TRBV19 to TRBJ2-3; 9 bases agree with TRBD1. Germline-derived CDR1 and CDR2 are LNHDA and SQIVND (reference sequence). After removal of 3 bases from V and 3 bases from J, the junction contained 4 bases not matched to a gene. The CDR3 is 15 amino acids. The CDR3 loop is CASSMRDRATDTQYF. CDR3 bases: TGTGCCAGTAGTATGAGGGACAGGGCTACAGATACGCAGTATTTT.